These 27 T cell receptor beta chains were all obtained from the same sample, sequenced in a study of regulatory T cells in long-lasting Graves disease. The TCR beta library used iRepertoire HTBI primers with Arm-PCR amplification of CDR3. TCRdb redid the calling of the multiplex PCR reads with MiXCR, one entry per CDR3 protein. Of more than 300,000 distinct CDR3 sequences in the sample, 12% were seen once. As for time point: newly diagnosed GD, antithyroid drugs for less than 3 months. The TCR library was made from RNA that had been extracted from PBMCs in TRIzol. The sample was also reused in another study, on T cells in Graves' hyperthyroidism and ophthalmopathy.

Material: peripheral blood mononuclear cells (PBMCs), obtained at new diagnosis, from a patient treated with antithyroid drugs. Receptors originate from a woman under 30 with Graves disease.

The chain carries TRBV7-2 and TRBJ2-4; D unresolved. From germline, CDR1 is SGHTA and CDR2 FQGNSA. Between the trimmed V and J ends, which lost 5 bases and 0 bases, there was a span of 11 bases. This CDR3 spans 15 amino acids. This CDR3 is CASSLESVAKNIQYF. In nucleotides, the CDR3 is TGTGCCAGCAGCCTAGAGAGTGTAGCCAAAAACATTCAGTACTTC.

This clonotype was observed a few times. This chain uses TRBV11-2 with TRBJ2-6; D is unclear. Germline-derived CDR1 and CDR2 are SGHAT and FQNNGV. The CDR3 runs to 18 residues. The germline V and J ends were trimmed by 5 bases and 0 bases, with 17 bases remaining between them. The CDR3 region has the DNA TGTGCCAGCAGCCGAACGGGCAGCTATCACTCTGGGGCCAACGTCCTGACTTTC. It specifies CASSRTGSYHSGANVLTF.

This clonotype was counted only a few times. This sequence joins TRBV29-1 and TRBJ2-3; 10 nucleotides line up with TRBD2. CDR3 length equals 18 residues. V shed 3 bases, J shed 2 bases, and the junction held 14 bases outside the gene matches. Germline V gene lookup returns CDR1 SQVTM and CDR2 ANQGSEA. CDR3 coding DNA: TGCAGCGTTGACGCACTAGCGGGACTAAAAGCTCCCACAGATACGCAGTATTTT. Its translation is CSVDALAGLKAPTDTQYF.

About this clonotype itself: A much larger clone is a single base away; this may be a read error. CDR3 sequence reads: CTSSYRRENRNEQFF. CDR3 DNA sequence: TGTACCAGCAGTTACAGGCGGGAGAACAGGAATGAGCAGTTCTTC. The chain uses TRBV6-5 and TRBJ2-1; 7 bases fit TRBD2. Per the germline V gene, CDR1 is MNHEY and CDR2 is SVGAGI. The CDR3 is made up of 15 amino acids.

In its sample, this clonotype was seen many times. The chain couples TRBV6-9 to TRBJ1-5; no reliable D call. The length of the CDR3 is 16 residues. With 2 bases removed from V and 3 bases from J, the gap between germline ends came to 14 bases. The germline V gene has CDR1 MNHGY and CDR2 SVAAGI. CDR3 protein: CASSYRSVGNNQPQHF. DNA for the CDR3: TGTGCCAGCAGTTATAGGTCAGTTGGGAACAATCAGCCCCAGCATTTT.

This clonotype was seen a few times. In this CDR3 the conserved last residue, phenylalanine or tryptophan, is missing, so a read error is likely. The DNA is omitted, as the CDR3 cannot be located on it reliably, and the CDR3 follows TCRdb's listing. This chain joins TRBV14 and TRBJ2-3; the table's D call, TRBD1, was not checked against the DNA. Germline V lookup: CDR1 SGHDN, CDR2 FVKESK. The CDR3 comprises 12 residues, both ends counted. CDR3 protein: CASSQDRGGLYL.

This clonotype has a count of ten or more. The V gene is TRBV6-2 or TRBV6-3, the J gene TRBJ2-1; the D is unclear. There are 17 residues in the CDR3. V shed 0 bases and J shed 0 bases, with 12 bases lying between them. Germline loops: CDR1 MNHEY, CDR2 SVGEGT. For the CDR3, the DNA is TGTGCCAGCAGTTACTCGATGGTGTCTGCCTCCTACAATGAGCAGTTCTTC. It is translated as CASSYSMVSASYNEQFF.

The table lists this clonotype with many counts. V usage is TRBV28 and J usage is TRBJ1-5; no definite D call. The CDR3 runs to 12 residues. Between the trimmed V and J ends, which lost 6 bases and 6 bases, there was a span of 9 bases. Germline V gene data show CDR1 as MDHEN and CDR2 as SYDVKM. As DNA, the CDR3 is TGTGCCAGCAGCCCTCGAGGTCAGCCCCAGCATTTT. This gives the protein CASSPRGQPQHF.

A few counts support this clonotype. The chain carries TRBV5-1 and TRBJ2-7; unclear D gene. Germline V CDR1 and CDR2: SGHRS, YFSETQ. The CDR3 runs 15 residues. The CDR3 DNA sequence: TGTGCCAGCAGCTCATGGCCAAATCTTTTCTACGAGCAGTACGTC. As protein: CASSSWPNLFYEQYV.

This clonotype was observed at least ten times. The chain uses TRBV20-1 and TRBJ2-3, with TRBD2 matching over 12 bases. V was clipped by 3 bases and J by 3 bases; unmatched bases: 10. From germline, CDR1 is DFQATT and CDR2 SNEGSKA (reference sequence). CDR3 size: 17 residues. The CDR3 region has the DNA TGCAGTGCTAGGGGCATGACCGGGACTAGCGGGACAGATACGCAGTATTTT. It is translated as CSARGMTGTSGTDTQYF.

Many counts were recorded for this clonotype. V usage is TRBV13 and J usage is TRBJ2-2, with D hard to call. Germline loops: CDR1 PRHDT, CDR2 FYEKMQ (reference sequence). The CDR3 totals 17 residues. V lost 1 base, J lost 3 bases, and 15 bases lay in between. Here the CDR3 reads CASSLEQHSGDTGELFF. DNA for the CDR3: TGTGCCAGCAGCTTAGAACAGCACTCGGGCGACACCGGGGAGCTGTTTTTT.

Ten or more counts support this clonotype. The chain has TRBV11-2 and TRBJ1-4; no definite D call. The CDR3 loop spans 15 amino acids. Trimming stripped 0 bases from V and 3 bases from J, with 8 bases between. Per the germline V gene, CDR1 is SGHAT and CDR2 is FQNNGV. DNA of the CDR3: TGTGCCAGCAGCTTAGATCGTGCTTCTAATGAAAAACTGTTTTTT. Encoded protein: CASSLDRASNEKLFF.

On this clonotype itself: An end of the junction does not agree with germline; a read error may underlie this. The CDR3 region is CASSLTGEGTGAFF. Here the CDR3 DNA reads TGTGCCAGCAGTTTGACAGGGGAGGGCACTGGAGCTTTCTTT. V and J are TRBV28 and TRBJ1-1; 8 bases are a match to TRBD1. CDR3 length equals 14 residues. Germline V gene sequence: CDR1 MDHEN, CDR2 SYDVKM.

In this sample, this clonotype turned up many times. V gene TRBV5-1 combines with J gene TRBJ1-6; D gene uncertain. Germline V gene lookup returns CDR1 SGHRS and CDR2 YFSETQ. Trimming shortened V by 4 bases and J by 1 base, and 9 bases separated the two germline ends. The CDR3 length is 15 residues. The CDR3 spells CASSREGSYNSPLHF. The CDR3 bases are TGCGCCAGCAGCAGGGAAGGGTCCTATAATTCACCCCTCCACTTT. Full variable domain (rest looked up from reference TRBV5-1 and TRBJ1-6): KAGVTQTPRYLIKTRGQQVTLSCSPISGHRSVSWYQQTPGQGLQFLFEYFSETQRNKGNFPGRFSGRQFSNSRSEMNVSTLELGDSALYLCASSREGSYNSPLHFGNGTRLTVT.

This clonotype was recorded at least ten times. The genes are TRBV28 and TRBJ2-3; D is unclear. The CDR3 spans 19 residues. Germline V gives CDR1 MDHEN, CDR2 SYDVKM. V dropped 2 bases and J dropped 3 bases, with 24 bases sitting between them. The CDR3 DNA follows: TGTGCCAGCAGTTTAGGTCGTTGGCGCCCGCCCCTGTTAACAGATACGCAGTATTTT. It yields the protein CASSLGRWRPPLLTDTQYF.

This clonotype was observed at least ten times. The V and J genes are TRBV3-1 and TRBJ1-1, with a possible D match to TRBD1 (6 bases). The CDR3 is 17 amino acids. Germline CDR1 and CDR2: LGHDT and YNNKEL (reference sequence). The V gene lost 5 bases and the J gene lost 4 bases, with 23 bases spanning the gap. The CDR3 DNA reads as TGTGCCAGCAGCAATATATTTGCGACAGGAAGAGGCACTGAAGCTTTCTTT. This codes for CASSNIFATGRGTEAFF.

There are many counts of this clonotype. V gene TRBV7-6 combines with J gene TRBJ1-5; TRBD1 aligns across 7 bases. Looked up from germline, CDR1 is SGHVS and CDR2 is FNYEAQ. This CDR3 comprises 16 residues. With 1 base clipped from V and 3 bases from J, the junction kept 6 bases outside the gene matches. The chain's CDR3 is CASSLDGGQLNQPQHF. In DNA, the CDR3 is TGTGCCAGCAGCTTAGATGGGGGACAGCTCAATCAGCCCCAGCATTTT.

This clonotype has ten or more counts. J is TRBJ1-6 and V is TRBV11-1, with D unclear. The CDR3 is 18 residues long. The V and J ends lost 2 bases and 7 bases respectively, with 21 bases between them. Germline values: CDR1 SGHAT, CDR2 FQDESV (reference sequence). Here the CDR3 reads CASSLRMRAGGLNSPLHF. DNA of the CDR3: TGTGCCAGCAGCTTACGGATGAGGGCGGGAGGCCTCAATTCACCCCTCCACTTT.

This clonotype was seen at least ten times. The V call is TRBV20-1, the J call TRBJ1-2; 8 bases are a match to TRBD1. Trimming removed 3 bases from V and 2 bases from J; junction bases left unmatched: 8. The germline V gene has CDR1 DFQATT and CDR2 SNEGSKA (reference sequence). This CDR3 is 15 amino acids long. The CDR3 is CSASGQGGENYGYTF. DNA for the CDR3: TGCAGTGCTAGTGGACAGGGAGGGGAAAACTATGGCTACACCTTC.

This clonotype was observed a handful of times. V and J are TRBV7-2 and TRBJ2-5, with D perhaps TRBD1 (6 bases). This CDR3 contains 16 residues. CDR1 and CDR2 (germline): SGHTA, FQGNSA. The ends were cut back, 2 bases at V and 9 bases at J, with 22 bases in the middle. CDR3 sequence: CASSLFSRGVFGAQYF. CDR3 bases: TGTGCCAGCAGCTTATTTTCCAGGGGAGTTTTTGGGGCCCAGTACTTC.

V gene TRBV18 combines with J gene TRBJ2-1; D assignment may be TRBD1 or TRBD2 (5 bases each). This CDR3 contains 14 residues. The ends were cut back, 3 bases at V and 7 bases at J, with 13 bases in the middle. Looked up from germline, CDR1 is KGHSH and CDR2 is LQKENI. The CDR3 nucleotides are TGTGCCAGCTCACCCCTCCAGGGACGGAATGAGCAGTTCTTC. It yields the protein CASSPLQGRNEQFF.

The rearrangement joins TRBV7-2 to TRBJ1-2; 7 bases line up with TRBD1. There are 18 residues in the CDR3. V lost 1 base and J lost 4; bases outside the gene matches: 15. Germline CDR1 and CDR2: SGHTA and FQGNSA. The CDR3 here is CASSLGWDSPKPFYGYTF. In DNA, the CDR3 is TGTGCCAGCAGCTTAGGGTGGGACAGCCCAAAACCTTTCTATGGCTACACCTTC.

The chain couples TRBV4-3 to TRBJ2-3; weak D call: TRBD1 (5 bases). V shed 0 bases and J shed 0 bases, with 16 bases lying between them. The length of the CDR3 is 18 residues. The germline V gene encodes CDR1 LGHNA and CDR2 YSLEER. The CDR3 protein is CASSQEGVMVESTDTQYF. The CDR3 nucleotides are TGCGCCAGCAGCCAAGAAGGGGTGATGGTTGAAAGCACAGATACGCAGTATTTT.

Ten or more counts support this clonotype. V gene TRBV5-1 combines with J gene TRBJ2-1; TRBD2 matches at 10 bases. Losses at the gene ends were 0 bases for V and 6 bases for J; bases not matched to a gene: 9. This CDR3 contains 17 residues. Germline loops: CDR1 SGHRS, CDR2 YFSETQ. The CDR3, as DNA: TGCGCCAGCAGCTTGGAGCGGGGGGGCCTCAATTTCAATGAGCAGTTCTTC. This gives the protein CASSLERGGLNFNEQFF.

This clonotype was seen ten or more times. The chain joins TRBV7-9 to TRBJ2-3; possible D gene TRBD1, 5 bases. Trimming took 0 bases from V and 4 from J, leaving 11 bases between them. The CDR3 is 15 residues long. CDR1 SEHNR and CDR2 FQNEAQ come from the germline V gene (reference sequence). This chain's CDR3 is CASSLAVGQADTQYF. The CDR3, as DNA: TGTGCCAGCAGCTTAGCCGTGGGGCAGGCAGATACGCAGTATTTT.

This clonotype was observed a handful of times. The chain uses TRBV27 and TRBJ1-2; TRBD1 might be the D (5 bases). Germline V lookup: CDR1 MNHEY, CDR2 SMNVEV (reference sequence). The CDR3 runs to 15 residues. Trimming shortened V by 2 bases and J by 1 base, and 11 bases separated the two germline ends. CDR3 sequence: CASSLLGALNYGYTF. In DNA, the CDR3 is TGTGCCAGCAGTTTACTAGGGGCACTTAACTATGGCTACACCTTC.

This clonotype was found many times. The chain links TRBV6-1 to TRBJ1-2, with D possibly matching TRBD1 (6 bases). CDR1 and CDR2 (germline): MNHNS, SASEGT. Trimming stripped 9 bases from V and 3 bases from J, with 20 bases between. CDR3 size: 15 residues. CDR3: CASRPSGGAYYGYTF. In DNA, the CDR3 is TGTGCCAGTCGCCCCTCGGGGGGCGCTTACTATGGCTACACCTTC.